The T cell receptor beta chain under discussion was sequenced for a study of post-analysis software for immune sequencing data. The overall study: There were relapsing-remitting, secondary progressive and progressive-relapsing multiple sclerosis among the disease courses included.

This CDR3 is built from 15 residues. V was shortened by 4 bases and J by 2 bases, with 14 bases between the two germline ends. Germline-derived CDR1 and CDR2 are SGHTA and FQGNSA. Whole-study findings and limits: In patients, TRBV5-6, TRBV5-1 and TRBV20-1 belonged to roughly five TRBV segments found more frequently than in controls.

Carried by the TCR beta cDNA libraries were unique molecular identifiers. TCRdb re-called the PCR reads with MiXCR, one entry per CDR3 protein. The repertoire has fewer than 850,000 distinct CDR3 sequences, roughly 30% of them found once; the top ten carry 0.56%. With regard to this clonotype: Its target is not known.

The receptor was isolated from a girl aged 5 to 17 with multiple sclerosis. The sample taken for sequencing was blood. The V call is TRBV7-2, the J call TRBJ2-5; D might be TRBD1 or TRBD2, each matching 5 bases. Written as DNA, the CDR3 is TGTGCCAGCAGCTATGAGGGGACGCAACAAGAGACCCAGTACTTC. It codes for CASSYEGTQQETQYF.